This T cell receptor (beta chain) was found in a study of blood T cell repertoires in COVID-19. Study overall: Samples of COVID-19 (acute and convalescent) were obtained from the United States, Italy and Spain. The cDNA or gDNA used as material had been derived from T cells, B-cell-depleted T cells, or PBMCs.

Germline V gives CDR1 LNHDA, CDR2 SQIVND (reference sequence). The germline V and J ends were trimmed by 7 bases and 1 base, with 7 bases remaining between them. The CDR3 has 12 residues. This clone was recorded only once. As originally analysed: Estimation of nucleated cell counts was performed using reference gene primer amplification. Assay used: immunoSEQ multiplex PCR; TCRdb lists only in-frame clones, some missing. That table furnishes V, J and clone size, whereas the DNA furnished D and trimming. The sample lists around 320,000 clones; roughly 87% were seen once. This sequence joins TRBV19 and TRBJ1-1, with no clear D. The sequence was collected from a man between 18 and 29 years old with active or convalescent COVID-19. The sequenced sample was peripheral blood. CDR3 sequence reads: CASTYGNTEAFF. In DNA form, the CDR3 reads TGTGCCAGTACTTACGGGAACACTGAAGCTTTCTTT.